This T cell receptor beta chain was found in a study of PD-L1 blockade in urothelial cancer. Study-level background: Typically, measured as a median, blood samples had 150,000 or so T cells.

Generated by immunoSEQ multiplex PCR, the TCRdb table keeps only in-frame clones and is missing some. The table shows tens of thousands of clones, with about nine tenths occurring only once. The ends were cut back, 0 bases at V and 4 bases at J, with 7 bases in the middle. The CDR3 runs to 14 residues. CDR1 LGHNA and CDR2 YSLEER come from the germline V gene. Patients yielded 1 to 8 samples each, pretreatment and on-treatment. The V call is TRBV4-3, the J call TRBJ2-1; D remains unclear. The material sequenced was PBMCs, taken around atezolizumab (anti-PD-L1) treatment. The source of this sequence is an older woman with urothelial cancer. CDR3 sequence: CASSQDQVYNEQFF. In nucleotides, the CDR3 is TGCGCCAGCAGCCAAGACCAGGTTTACAATGAGCAGTTCTTC.